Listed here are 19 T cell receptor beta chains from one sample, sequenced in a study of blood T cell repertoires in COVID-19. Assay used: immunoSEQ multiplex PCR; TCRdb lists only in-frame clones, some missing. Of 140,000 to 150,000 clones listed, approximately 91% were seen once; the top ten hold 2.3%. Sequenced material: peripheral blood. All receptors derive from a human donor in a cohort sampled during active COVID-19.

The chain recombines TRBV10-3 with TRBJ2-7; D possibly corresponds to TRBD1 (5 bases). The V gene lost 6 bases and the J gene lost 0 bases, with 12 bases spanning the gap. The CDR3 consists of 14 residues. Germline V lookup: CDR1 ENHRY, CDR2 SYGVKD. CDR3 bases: TGTGCCATCAGCCAAGGTACAGGCTCCTACGAGCAGTACTTC. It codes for CAISQGTGSYEQYF.

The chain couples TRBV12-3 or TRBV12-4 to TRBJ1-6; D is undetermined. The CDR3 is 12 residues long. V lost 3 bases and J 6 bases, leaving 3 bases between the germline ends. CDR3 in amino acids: CASSFLNSPLHF. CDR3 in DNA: TGTGCCAGCAGTTTCCTTAATTCACCCCTCCACTTT.

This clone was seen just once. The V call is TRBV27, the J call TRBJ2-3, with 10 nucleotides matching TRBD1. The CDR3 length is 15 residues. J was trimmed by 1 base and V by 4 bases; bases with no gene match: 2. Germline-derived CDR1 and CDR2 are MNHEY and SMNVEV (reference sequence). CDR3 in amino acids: CASSWGTGGTDTQYF. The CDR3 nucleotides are TGTGCCAGCAGTTGGGGGACAGGGGGCACAGATACGCAGTATTTT.

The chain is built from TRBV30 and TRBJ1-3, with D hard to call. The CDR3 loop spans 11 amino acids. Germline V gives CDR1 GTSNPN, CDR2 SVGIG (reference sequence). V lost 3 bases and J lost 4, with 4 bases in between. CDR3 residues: CAWSRGNTIYF. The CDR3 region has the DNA TGTGCCTGGAGCCGGGGAAACACCATATATTTT.

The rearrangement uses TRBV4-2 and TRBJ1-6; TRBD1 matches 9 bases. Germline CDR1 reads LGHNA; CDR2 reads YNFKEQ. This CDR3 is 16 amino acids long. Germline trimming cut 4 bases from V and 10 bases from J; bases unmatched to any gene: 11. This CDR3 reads CASSPRLGTGMSPLHF. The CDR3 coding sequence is TGTGCCAGCAGCCCTCGATTAGGGACAGGGATGTCACCCCTCCACTTT.

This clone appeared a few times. The CDR3 reads CAWGRSSAYEQYF. In nucleotides, the CDR3 is TGTGCCTGGGGGAGATCTAGCGCCTACGAGCAGTACTTC. The chain recombines TRBV30 with TRBJ2-7; D is possibly TRBD2 (6 bases). The CDR3 consists of 13 residues. In germline, CDR1 is GTSNPN, CDR2 SVGIG (reference sequence). Trimming pared 5 bases from V and 2 bases from J, leaving 13 bases between.

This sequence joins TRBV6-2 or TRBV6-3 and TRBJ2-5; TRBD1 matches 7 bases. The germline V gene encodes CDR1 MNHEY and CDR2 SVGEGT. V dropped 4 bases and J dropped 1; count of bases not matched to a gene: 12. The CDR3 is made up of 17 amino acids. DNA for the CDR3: TGTGCCAGCAGTTCCCCCGCCCACACAGGGGCCCAAGAGACCCAGTACTTC. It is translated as CASSSPAHTGAQETQYF.

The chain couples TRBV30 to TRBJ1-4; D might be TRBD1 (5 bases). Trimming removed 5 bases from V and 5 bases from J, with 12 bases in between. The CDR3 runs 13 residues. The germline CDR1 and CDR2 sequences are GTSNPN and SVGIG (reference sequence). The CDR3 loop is CAWGTGANEKLFF. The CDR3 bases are TGTGCCTGGGGGACTGGGGCGAATGAAAAACTGTTTTTT.

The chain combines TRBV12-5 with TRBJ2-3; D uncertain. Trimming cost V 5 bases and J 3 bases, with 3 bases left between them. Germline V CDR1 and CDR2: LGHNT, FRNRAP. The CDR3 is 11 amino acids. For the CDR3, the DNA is TGTGCTAGTGGTATAACAGATACGCAGTATTTT. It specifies CASGITDTQYF.

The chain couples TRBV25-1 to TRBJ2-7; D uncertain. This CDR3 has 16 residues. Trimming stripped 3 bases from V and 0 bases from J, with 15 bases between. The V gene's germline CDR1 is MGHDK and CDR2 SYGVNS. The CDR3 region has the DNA TGTGCCAGCAGTGATACGTACACCTCATACTCCTACGAGCAGTACTTC. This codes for CASSDTYTSYSYEQYF.

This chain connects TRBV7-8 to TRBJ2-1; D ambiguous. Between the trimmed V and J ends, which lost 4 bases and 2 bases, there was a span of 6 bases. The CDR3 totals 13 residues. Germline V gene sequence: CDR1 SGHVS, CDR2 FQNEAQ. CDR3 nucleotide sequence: TGTGCCAGCAGCTCAGACACCTACAATGAGCAGTTCTTC. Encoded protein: CASSSDTYNEQFF.

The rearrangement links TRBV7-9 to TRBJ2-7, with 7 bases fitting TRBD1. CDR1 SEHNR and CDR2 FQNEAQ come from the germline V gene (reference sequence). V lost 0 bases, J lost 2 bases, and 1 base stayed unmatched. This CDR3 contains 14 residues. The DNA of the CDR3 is TGTGCCAGCAGCTTAGCCGACAGGGCCTACGAGCAGTACTTC. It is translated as CASSLADRAYEQYF. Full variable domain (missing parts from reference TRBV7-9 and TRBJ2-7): DTGVSQNPRHKITKRGQNVTFRCDPISEHNRLYWYRQTLGQGPEFLTYFQNEAQLEKSRLLSDRFSAERPKGSFSTLEIQRTEQGDSAMYLCASSLADRAYEQYFGPGTRLTVT.

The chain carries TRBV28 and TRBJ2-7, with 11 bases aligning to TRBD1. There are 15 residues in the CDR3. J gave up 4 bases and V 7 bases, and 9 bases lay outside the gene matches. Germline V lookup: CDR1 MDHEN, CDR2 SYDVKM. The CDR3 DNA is TGTGCCAGCACACCGCTTGGGACAGGGGGGTACGAGCAGTACTTC. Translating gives CASTPLGTGGYEQYF.

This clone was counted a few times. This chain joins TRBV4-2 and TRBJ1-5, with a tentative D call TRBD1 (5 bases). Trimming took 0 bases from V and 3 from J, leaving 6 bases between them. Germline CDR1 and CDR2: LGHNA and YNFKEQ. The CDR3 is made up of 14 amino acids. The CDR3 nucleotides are TGTGCCAGCAGCCAAGATGGGGCCAATCAGCCCCAGCATTTT. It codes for CASSQDGANQPQHF.

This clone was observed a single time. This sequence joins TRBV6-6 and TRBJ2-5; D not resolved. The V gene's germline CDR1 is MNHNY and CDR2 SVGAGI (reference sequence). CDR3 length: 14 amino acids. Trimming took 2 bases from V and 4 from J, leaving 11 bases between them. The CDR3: CASSYPPSPETQYF. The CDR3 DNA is TGTGCCAGCAGTTACCCCCCAAGCCCAGAGACCCAGTACTTC.

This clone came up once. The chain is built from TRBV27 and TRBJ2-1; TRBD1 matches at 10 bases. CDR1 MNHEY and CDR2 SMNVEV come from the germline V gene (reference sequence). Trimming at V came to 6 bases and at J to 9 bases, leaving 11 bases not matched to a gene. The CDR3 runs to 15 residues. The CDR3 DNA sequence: TGTGCCAGCAGCCTTTATACCGGGACAGGGGTTGAGCAGTTCTTC. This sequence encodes CASSLYTGTGVEQFF.

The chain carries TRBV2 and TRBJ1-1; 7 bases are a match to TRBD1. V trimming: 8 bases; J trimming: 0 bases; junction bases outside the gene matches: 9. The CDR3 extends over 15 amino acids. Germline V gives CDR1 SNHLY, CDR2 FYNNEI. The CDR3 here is CASDGQGQMNTEAFF. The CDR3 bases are TGTGCCAGCGACGGTCAGGGACAGATGAACACTGAAGCTTTCTTT.

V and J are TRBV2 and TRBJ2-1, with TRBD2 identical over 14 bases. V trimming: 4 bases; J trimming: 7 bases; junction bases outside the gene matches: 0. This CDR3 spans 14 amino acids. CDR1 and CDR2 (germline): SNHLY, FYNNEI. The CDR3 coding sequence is TGTGCCAGCAGTGGACTAGCGGGGGGGAATGAGCAGTTCTTC. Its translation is CASSGLAGGNEQFF.

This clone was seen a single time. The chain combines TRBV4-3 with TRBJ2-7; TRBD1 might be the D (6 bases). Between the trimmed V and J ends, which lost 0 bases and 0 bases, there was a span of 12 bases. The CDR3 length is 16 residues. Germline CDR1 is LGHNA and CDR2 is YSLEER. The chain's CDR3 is CASSQDVARGSYEQYF. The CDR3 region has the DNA TGCGCCAGCAGCCAAGATGTGGCCAGGGGCTCCTACGAGCAGTACTTC.